This T cell receptor (beta chain) was found in a study of cytomegalovirus exposure and HLA in healthy donors. Findings and caveats of the study: Presence/absence analyses supposed approximately even sequencing depth among donors. Among immune exposure information, only CMV serostatus was available. Later findings reportedly placed an Asian-associated ancestry cluster below the approximately 650-donor mean for N-insertions. The CMV antigen specificity of a few CMV-associated chains was confirmed through in vitro analysis.

The PCR used 60 Vbeta and 13 Jbeta primers. Data came from immunoSEQ multiplex PCR; TCRdb stores just in-frame clones and leaves some out. This repertoire shows 250,000 to 300,000 clones, 84% found once; its top ten account for roughly 2%. The sample holds one count of this clone. Its antigen remains unknown. The sequencing sample was made of PBMCs. The receptor's source is a woman aged 40 to 50 in good health and CMV-seropositive.

The CDR3 sequence is CASSNPGEGTEAFF. CDR3 nucleotide sequence: TGTGCCAGTAGTAATCCAGGGGAAGGAACTGAAGCTTTCTTT. V gene TRBV19 combines with J gene TRBJ1-1; D may be TRBD1 (6 bases). The CDR3 runs to 14 residues. The germline gives CDR1 LNHDA, CDR2 SQIVND (reference sequence). Trimming shortened V by 4 bases and J by 5 bases, and 14 bases separated the two germline ends. The full variable domain, its missing parts supplied by reference TRBV19 and TRBJ1-1, is DGGITQSPKYLFRKEGQNVTLSCEQNLNHDAMYWYRQDPGQGLRLIYYSQIVNDFQKGDIAEGYSVSREKKESFPLTVTSAQKNPTAFYLCASSNPGEGTEAFFGQGTRLTVV.